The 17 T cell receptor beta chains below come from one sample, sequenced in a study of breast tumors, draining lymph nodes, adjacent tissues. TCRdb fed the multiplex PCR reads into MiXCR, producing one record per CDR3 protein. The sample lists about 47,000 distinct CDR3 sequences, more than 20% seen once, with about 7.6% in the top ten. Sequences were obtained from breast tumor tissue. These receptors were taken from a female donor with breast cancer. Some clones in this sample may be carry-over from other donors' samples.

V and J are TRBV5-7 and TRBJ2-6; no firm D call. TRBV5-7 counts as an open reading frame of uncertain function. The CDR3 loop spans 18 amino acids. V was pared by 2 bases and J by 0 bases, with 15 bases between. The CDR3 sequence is CASSLARDEDSGANVLTF. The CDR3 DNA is TGTGCCAGCAGCTTAGCAAGGGATGAGGACTCTGGGGCCAACGTCCTGACTTTC.

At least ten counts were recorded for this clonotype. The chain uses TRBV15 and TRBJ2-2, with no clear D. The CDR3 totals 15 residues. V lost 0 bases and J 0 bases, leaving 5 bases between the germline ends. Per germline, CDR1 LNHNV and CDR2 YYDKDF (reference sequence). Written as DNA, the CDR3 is TGTGCCACCAGCAGAGATCCAGCGAACACCGGGGAGCTGTTTTTT. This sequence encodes CATSRDPANTGELFF.

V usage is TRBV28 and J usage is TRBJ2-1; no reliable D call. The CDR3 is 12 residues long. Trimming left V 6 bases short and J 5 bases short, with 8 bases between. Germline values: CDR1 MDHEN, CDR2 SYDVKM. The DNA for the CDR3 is TGTGCCAGCAGCCTCCTTAACAATGAGCAGTTCTTC. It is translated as CASSLLNNEQFF.

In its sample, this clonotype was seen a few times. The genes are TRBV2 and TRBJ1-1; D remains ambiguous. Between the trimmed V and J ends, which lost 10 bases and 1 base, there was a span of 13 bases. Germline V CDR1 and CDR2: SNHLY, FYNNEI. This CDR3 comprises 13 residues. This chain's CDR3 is CATWGMENTEAFF. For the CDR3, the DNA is TGTGCCACCTGGGGAATGGAGAACACTGAAGCTTTCTTT.

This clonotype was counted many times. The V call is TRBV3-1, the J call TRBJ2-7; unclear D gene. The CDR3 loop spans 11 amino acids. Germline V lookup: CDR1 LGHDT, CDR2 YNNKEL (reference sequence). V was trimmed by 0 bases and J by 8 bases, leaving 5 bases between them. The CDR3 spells CASSQDRQQYF. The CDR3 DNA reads TGTGCCAGCAGCCAAGATAGACAGCAGTACTTC.

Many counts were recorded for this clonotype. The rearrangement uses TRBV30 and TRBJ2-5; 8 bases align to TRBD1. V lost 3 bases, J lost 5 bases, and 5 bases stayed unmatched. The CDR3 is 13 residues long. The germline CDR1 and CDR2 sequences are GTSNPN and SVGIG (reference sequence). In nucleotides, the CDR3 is TGTGCCTGGAGGAGTCAGGGGGCTGAGACCCAGTACTTC. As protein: CAWRSQGAETQYF.

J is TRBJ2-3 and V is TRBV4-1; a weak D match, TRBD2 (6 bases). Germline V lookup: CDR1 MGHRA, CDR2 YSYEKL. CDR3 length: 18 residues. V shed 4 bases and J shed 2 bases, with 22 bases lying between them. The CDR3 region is CASSPRGSSGLNTDTQYF. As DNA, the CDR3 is TGCGCCAGCAGCCCCCGTGGGTCAAGCGGGTTAAACACAGATACGCAGTATTTT.

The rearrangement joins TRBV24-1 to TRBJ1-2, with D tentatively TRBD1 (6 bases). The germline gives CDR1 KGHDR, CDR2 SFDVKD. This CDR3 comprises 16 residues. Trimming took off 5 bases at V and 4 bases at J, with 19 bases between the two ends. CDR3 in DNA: TGTGCCACCAGTGCTCCGACGGGGGGCGCGAGCTATGGCTACACCTTC. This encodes CATSAPTGGASYGYTF.

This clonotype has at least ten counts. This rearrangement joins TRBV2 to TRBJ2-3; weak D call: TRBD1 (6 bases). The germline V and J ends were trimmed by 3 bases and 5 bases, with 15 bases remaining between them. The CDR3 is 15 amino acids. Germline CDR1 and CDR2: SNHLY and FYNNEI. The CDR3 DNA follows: TGTGCCAGCAGTGAGTTAGGGGGTCATGGAGATACGCAGTATTTT. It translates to CASSELGGHGDTQYF.

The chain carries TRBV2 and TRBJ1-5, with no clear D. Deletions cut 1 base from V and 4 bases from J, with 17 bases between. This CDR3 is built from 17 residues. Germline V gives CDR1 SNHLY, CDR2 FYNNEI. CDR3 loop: CASSEGTAQMWNQPQHF. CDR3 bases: TGTGCCAGCAGTGAAGGGACGGCTCAAATGTGGAATCAGCCCCAGCATTTT. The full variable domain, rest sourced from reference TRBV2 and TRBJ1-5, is EPEVTQTPSHQVTQMGQEVILRCVPISNHLYFYWYRQILGQKVEFLVSFYNNEISEKSEIFDDQFSVERPDGSNFTLKIRSTKLEDSAMYFCASSEGTAQMWNQPQHFGDGTRLSIL.

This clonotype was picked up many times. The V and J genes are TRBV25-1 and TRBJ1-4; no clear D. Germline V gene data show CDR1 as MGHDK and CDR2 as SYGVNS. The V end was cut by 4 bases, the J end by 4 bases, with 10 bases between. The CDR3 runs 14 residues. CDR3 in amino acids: CASSGRMINEKLFF. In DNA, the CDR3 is TGTGCCAGCAGTGGAAGGATGATTAATGAAAAACTGTTTTTT.

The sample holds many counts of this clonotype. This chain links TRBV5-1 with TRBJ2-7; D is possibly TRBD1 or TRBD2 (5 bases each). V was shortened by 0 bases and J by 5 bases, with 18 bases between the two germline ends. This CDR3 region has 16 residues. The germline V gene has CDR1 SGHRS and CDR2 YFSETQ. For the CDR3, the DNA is TGCGCCAGCAGCTTGGCCCGAGGGGAATTGTTCCACGAGCAGTACTTC. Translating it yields CASSLARGELFHEQYF.

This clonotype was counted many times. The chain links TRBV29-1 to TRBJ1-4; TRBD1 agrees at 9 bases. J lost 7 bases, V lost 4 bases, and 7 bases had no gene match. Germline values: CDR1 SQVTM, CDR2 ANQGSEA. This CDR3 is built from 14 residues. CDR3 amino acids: CSVGSGTGREKLFF. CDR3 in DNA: TGCAGCGTTGGGAGTGGGACAGGGCGTGAAAAACTGTTTTTT.

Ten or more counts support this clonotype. The CDR3 spells CASSPRPNEQFF. The CDR3 region has the DNA TGTGCCAGCAGCCCCCGCCCAAATGAGCAGTTCTTC. The genes are TRBV7-9 and TRBJ2-1; D gene unclear. This CDR3 contains 12 residues. Germline V gene sequence: CDR1 SEHNR, CDR2 FQNEAQ (reference sequence). V gave up 5 bases and J gave up 7 bases, with 9 bases separating them.

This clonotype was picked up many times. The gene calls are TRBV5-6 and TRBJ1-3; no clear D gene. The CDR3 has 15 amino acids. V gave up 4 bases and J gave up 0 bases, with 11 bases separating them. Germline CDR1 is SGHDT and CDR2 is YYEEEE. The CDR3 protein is CASSQGINSGNTIYF. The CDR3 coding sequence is TGTGCCAGCAGCCAAGGGATTAACTCTGGAAACACCATATATTTT. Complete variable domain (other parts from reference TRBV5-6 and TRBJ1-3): DAGVTQSPTHLIKTRGQQVTLRCSPKSGHDTVSWYQQALGQGPQFIFQYYEEEERQRGNFPDRFSGHQFPNYSSELNVNALLLGDSALYLCASSQGINSGNTIYFGEGSWLTVV.

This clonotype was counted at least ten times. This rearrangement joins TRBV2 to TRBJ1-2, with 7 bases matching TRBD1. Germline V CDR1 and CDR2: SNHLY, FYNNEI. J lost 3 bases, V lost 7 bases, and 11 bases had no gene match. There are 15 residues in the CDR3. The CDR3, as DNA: TGTGCCAGCACAGGACAGGTACCGCGTCACTATGGCTACACCTTC. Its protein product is CASTGQVPRHYGYTF.

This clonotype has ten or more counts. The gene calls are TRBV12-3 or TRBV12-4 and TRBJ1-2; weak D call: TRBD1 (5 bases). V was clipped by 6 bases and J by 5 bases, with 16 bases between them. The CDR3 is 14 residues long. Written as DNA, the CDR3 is TGTGCCAGCAGGATGACGACGGGACCATATGGCTACACCTTC. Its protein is CASRMTTGPYGYTF.